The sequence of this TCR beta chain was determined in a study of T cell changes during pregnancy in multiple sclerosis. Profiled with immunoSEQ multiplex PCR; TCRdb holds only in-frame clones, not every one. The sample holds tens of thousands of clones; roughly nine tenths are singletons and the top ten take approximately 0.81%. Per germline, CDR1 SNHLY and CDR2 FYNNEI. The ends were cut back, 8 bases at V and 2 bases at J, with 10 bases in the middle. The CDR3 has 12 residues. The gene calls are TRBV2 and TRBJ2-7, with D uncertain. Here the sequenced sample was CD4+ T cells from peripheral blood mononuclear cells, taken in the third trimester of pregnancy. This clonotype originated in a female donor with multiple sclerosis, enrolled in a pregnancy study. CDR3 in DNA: TGTGCCAGCTCTCAGGTCCCCTACGAGCAGTACTTC. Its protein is CASSQVPYEQYF.